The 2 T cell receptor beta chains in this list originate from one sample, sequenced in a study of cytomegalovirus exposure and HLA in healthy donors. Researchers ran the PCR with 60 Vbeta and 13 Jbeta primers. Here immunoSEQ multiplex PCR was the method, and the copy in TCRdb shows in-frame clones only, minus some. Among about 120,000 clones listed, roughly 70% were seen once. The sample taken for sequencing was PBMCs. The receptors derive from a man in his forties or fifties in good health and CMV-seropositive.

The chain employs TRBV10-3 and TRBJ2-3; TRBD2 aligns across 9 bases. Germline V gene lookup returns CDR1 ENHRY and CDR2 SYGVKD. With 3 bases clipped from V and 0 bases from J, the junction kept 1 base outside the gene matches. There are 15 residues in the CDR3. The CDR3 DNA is TGTGCCATCAGTGAAACTAGCGGGAGCACAGATACGCAGTATTTT. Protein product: CAISETSGSTDTQYF.

The CDR3 bases are TGTGCCAGCAGTGCTCCGGGACAGCCCTACGAGCAGTACTTC. Protein product: CASSAPGQPYEQYF. The gene calls are TRBV2 and TRBJ2-7; TRBD1 aligns across 7 bases. Trimming took 4 bases from V and 2 from J; bases not matched to a gene: 5. Looked up from germline, CDR1 is SNHLY and CDR2 is FYNNEI. This CDR3 region has 14 residues.